The clone carrying this TCR beta chain has ten or more counts. Its antigen is unidentified. Calling hyperthyroidism stable required that no ophthalmopathy show up within 18 months of follow-up. This CDR3 comprises 17 residues. The germline V gene encodes CDR1 SGHTA and CDR2 FQGNSA. Trimming left V 2 bases short and J 4 bases short, with 20 bases between. The sequenced template was RNA, covering the TCR beta CDR3 region. First-round RT-PCR with HTBI primers preceded a second-round multiplex PCR. MiXCR was run by TCRdb on the multiplex PCR reads, yielding one entry per CDR3 protein. This table has some 350,000 distinct CDR3 sequences, approximately 18% appearing once. These data belong to a study of Graves' ophthalmopathy and Graves' hyperthyroidism. Study in general: Untreated patients at initial diagnosis provided peripheral blood. Study findings and constraints: Between ophthalmopathy and stable hyperthyroidism, a 13-signature model drew a separation with around 88% sensitivity and 70% to 84% specificity. A majority of expanded thyroid clonotypes exceeding 0.001 frequency were likewise present in blood.

The TCR was taken from an adult woman with stable Graves' hyperthyroidism. The chain employs TRBV7-2 and TRBJ2-5; D gene uncertain. Sequenced material: peripheral blood. This CDR3 is CASSLSPRRPRGETQYF. CDR3 coding DNA: TGTGCCAGCAGCTTATCCCCTCGACGGCCCCGCGGAGAGACCCAGTACTTC.